The clone carrying this TCR beta chain was seen only a few times. The antigen remains undetermined. The data stem from a study of CD8+ T cells in alopecia areata. Background on the study: Treated patients swallowed 5 to 10 mg of oral tofacitinib twice daily. Among treated patients, severity was scored by affected scalp area percentage. Patients remained on tofacitinib for 6 to 18 months and then went 6 months without it. Points from the study as a whole: In scalp, tofacitinib significantly decreased clonality and expanded CD8+ clones among the top 100.

As to treatment: oral pan-JAK inhibitor, 5-10 mg twice daily. RNA extraction and reverse transcription yielded cDNA as sequencing template. The method was immunoSEQ multiplex PCR; TCRdb's version includes in-frame clones alone and lacks a portion of them. The profile shows some 44,000 clones, about nine tenths of them singletons. The germline V and J ends were trimmed by 5 bases and 3 bases, with 8 bases remaining between them. The V gene's germline CDR1 is SQVTM and CDR2 ANQGSEA. The length of the CDR3 is 11 residues. The sample in question was CD8+ T cells sorted from blood, obtained at week 24, from a patient treated with tofacitinib. The V gene is TRBV29-1, the J gene TRBJ2-7, with a possible D match to TRBD2 (5 bases). The sequence was obtained from a human donor with alopecia areata. The DNA for the CDR3 is TGCAGCGTTATTCGGGACTACGAGCAGTACTTC. Protein: CSVIRDYEQYF.